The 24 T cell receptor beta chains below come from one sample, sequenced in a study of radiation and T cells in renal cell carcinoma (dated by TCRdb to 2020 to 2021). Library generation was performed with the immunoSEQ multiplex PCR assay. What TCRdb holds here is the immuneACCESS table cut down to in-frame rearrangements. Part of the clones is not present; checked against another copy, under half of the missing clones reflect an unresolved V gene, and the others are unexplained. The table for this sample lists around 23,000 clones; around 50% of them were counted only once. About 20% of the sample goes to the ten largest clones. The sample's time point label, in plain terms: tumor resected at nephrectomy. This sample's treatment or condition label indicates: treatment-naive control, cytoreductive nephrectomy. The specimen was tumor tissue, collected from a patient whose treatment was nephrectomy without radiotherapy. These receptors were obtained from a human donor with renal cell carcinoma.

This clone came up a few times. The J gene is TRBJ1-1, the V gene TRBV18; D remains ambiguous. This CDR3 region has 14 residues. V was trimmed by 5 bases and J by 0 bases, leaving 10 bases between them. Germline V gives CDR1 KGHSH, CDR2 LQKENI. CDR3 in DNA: TGTGCCAGCTCATCCCTGGATGTGAACACTGAAGCTTTCTTT. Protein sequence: CASSSLDVNTEAFF.

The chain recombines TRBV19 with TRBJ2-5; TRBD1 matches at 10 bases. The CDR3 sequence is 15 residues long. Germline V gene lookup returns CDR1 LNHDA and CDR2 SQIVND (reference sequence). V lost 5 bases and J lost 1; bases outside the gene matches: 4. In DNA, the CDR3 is TGTGCCAGTAGTGGGACAGGGGTCTTCCAAGAGACCCAGTACTTC. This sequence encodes CASSGTGVFQETQYF. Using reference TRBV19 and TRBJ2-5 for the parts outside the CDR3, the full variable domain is DGGITQSPKYLFRKEGQNVTLSCEQNLNHDAMYWYRQDPGQGLRLIYYSQIVNDFQKGDIAEGYSVSREKKESFPLTVTSAQKNPTAFYLCASSGTGVFQETQYFGPGTRLLVL.

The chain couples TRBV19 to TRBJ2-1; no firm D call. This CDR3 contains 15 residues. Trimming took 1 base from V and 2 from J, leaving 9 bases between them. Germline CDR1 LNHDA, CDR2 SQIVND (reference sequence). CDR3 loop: CASSIGGLTYNEQFF. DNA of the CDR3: TGTGCCAGTAGTATAGGAGGTCTCACCTACAATGAGCAGTTCTTC. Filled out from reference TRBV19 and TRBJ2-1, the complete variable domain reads DGGITQSPKYLFRKEGQNVTLSCEQNLNHDAMYWYRQDPGQGLRLIYYSQIVNDFQKGDIAEGYSVSREKKESFPLTVTSAQKNPTAFYLCASSIGGLTYNEQFFGPGTRLTVL.

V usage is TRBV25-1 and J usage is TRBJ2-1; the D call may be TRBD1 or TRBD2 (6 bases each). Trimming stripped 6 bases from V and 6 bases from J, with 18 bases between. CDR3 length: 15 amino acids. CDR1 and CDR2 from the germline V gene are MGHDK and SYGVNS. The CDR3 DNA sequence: TGTGCCAGCAGCACAAGAGAAAGGGGGGTCAATGAGCAGTTCTTC. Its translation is CASSTRERGVNEQFF.

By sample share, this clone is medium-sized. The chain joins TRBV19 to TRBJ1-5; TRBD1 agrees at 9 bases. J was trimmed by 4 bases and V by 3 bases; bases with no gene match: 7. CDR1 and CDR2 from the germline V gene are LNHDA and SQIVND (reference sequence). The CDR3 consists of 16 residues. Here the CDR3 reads CASSIRDRAVNQPQHF. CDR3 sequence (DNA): TGTGCCAGTAGTATTAGGGACAGGGCGGTAAATCAGCCCCAGCATTTT.

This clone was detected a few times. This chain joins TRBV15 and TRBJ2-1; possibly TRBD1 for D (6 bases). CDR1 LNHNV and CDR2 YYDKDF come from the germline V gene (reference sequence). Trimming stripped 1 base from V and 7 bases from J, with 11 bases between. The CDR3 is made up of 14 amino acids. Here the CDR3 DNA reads TGTGCCACCAGCAGAGCGGCAGGGGCGAATGAGCAGTTCTTC. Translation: CATSRAAGANEQFF.

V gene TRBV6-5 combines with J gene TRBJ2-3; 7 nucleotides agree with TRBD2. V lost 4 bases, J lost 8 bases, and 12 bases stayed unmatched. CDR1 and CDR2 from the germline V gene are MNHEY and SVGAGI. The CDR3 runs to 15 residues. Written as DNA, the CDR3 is TGTGCCAGCAGTTCGTCTCAGCGGGGACTGGGTACGCAGTATTTT. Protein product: CASSSSQRGLGTQYF.

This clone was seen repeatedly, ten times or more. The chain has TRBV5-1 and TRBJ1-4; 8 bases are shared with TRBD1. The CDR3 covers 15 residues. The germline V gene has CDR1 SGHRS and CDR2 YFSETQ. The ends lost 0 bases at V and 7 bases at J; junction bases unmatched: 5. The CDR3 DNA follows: TGCGCCAGCAGCTTGGAGACAGGGGTTAGTGAAAAACTGTTTTTT. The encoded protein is CASSLETGVSEKLFF.

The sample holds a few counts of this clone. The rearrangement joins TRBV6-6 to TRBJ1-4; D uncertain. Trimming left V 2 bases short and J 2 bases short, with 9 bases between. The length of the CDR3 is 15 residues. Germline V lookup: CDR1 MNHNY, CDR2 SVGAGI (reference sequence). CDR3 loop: CASSYAPGTNEKLFF. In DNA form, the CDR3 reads TGTGCCAGCAGTTACGCCCCCGGGACTAATGAAAAACTGTTTTTT.

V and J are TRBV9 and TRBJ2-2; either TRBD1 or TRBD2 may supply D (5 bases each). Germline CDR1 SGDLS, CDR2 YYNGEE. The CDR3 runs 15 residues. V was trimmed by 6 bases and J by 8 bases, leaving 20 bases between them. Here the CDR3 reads CASTPGPSWGGELFF. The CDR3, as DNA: TGTGCCAGCACCCCGGGACCCTCCTGGGGTGGGGAGCTGTTTTTT.

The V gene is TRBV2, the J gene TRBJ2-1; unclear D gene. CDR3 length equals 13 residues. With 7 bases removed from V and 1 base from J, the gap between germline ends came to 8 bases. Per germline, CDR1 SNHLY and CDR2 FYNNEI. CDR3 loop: CASTVDSYNEQFF. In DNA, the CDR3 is TGTGCCAGCACCGTAGATTCCTACAATGAGCAGTTCTTC.

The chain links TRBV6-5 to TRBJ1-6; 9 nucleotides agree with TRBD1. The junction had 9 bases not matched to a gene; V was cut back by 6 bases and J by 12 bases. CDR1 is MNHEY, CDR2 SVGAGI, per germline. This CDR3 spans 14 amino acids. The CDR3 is CASSTGTGYGPLHF. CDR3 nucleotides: TGTGCCAGCAGCACCGGGACAGGGTATGGACCCCTCCACTTT.

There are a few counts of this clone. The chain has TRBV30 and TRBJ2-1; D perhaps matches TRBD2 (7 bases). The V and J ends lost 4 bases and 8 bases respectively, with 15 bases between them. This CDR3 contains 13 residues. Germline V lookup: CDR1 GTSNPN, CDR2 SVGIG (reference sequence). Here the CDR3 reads CAWIPRGGDEQFF. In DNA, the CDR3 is TGTGCCTGGATCCCGAGGGGGGGAGATGAGCAGTTCTTC. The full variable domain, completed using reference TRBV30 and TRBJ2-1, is SQTIHQWPATLVQPVGSPLSLECTVEGTSNPNLYWYRQAAGRGLQLLFYSVGIGQISSEVPQNLSASRPQDRQFILSSKKLLLSDSGFYLCAWIPRGGDEQFFGPGTRLTVL.

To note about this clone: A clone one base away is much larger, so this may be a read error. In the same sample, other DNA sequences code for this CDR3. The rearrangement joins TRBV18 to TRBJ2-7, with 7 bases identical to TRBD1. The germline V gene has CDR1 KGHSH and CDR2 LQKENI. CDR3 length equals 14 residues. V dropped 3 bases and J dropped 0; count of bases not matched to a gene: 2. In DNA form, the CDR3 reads TGTGCCAGCTCACCGGGGACAGCCTCCTACGAGCAGTACTTC. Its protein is CASSPGTASYEQYF.

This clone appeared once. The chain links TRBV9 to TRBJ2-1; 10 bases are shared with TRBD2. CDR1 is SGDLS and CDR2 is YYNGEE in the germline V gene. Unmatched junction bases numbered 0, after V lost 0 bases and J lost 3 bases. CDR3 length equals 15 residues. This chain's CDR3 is CASSVVAGGYNEQFF. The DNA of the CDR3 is TGTGCCAGCAGCGTAGTAGCGGGGGGCTACAATGAGCAGTTCTTC.

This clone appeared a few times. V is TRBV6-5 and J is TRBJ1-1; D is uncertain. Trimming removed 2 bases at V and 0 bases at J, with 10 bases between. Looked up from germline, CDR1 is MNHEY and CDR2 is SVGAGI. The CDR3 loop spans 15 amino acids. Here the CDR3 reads CASSYIGDMNTEAFF. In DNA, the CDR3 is TGTGCCAGCAGTTACATCGGTGACATGAACACTGAAGCTTTCTTT.

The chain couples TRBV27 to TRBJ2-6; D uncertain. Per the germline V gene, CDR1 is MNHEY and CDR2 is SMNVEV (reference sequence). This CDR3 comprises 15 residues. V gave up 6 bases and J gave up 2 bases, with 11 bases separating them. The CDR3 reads CASRSWTPGANVLTF. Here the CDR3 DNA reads TGTGCCAGCAGGTCGTGGACCCCTGGGGCCAACGTCCTGACTTTC.

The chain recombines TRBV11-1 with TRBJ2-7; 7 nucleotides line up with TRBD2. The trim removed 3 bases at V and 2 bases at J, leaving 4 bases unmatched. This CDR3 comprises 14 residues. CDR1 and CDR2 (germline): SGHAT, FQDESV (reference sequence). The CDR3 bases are TGTGCCAGCAGCTTGCAAGCGGGACCCTACGAGCAGTACTTC. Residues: CASSLQAGPYEQYF.

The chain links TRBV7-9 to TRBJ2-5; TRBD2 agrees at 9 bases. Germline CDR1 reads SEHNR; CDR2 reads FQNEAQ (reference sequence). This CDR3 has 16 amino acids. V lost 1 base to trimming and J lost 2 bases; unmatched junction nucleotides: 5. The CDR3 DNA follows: TGTGCCAGCAGCTTAGAGAGCGGGGGGACTCAAGAGACCCAGTACTTC. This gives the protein CASSLESGGTQETQYF.

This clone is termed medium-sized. The CDR3 DNA is TGTGCCTGGACCCACTCAGGGGTTGGAAACACCATATATTTT. It yields the protein CAWTHSGVGNTIYF. The J gene is TRBJ1-3, the V gene TRBV30; D possibly corresponds to TRBD1 (6 bases). With 4 bases removed from V and 3 bases from J, the gap between germline ends came to 13 bases. Germline V gives CDR1 GTSNPN, CDR2 SVGIG (reference sequence). The CDR3 has 14 amino acids.

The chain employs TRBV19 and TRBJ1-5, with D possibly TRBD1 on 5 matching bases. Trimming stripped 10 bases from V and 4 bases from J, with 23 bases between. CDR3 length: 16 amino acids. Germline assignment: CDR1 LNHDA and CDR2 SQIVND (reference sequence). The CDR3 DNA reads TGTGCCACCCGGGGGTCGGGAGTTAGCGGGAATCAGCCCCAGCATTTT. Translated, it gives CATRGSGVSGNQPQHF.

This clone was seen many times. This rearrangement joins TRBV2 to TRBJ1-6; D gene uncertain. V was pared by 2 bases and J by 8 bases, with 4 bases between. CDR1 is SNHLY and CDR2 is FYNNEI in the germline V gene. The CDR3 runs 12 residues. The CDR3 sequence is CASSEPYSPLHF. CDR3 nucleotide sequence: TGTGCCAGCAGTGAACCTTATTCACCCCTCCACTTT.

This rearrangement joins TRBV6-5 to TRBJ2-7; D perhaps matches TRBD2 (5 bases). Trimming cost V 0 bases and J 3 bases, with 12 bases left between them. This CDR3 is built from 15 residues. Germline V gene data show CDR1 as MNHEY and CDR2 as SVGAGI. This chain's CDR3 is CASSYSEGALYEQYF. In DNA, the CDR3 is TGTGCCAGCAGTTACTCAGAGGGCGCGCTCTACGAGCAGTACTTC.

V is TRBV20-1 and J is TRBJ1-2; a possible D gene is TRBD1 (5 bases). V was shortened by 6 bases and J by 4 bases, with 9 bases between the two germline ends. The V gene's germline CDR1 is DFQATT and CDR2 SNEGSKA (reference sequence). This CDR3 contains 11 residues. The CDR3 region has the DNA TGCAGTGCCCAGCAGGGCTATGGCTACACCTTC. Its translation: CSAQQGYGYTF.